A single sample gave rise to the 32 T cell receptor beta chains below, sequenced in a study of cytomegalovirus exposure and HLA in healthy donors. The PCR employed 60 Vbeta primers together with 13 Jbeta primers. The data were produced by immunoSEQ multiplex PCR, yet TCRdb's version contains in-frame clones alone and is incomplete. Of some 130,000 clones in the sample, 79% are singletons; the top ten hold 2%. Sequenced sample: PBMCs. The receptors originated from a man younger than 35 in good health and CMV-seronegative.

The chain combines TRBV11-3 with TRBJ2-3; 9 bases line up with TRBD1. V was clipped by 11 bases and J by 4 bases; unmatched bases: 4. Germline assignment: CDR1 SGHNT and CDR2 YENEEA. CDR3 length: 12 amino acids. The CDR3 DNA reads TGTGCCTCACAGGGGGCCTCAGATACGCAGTATTTT. It yields the protein CASQGASDTQYF.

This chain uses TRBV5-8 with TRBJ1-1; D call uncertain. Trimming stripped 6 bases from V and 8 bases from J, with 14 bases between. Looked up from germline, CDR1 is SGHTS and CDR2 is YDEGEE. The CDR3 sequence is 12 residues long. The CDR3 sequence: CASTTPRGEAFF. In DNA, the CDR3 is TGTGCCAGCACCACCCCCCGGGGAGAAGCTTTCTTT.

The V and J genes are TRBV5-1 and TRBJ2-3; 10 nucleotides line up with TRBD1. Per the germline V gene, CDR1 is SGHRS and CDR2 is YFSETQ. J was trimmed by 4 bases and V by 4 bases; bases with no gene match: 6. This CDR3 contains 15 residues. The CDR3 DNA reads TGCGCCAGCAGCGCAAGGGACAGGGGCCCAGATACGCAGTATTTT. Amino acids: CASSARDRGPDTQYF.

This clone was seen only once. The chain joins TRBV10-2 to TRBJ2-1; TRBD1 aligns across 8 bases. This CDR3 comprises 14 residues. Germline CDR1 and CDR2: WSHSY and SAAADI. Losses at the gene ends were 5 bases for V and 2 bases for J; bases not matched to a gene: 2. Here the CDR3 reads CASSQGATYNEQFF. The CDR3 DNA is TGCGCCAGCAGTCAGGGGGCTACCTACAATGAGCAGTTCTTC.

The chain joins TRBV7-3 to TRBJ2-5, with TRBD2 matching over 8 bases. With 2 bases clipped from V and 4 bases from J, the junction kept 9 bases outside the gene matches. Germline CDR1 and CDR2: SGHTA and FQGTGA. The CDR3 sequence is 16 residues long. The CDR3 reads CASSLQASGRAETQYF. Here the CDR3 DNA reads TGTGCCAGCAGCTTACAGGCGAGCGGGAGAGCAGAGACCCAGTACTTC. The full variable domain, in which reference TRBV7-3 and TRBJ2-5 provide the parts outside the CDR3, is GAGVSQTPSNKVTEKGKYVELRCDPISGHTALYWYRQSLGQGPEFLIYFQGTGAADDSGLPNDRFFAVRPEGSVSTLKIQRTERGDSAVYLCASSLQASGRAETQYFGPGTRLLVL.

V is TRBV27 and J is TRBJ2-1; 9 bases fit TRBD1. The CDR3 is 14 amino acids. V shed 5 bases, J shed 3 bases, and the junction held 2 bases outside the gene matches. Per the germline V gene, CDR1 is MNHEY and CDR2 is SMNVEV (reference sequence). The CDR3 sequence: CASSPGQGYNEQFF. The CDR3 coding sequence is TGTGCCAGCAGTCCGGGACAGGGCTACAATGAGCAGTTCTTC.

This clone was counted only a few times. The V call is TRBV6-5, the J call TRBJ1-2, with 8 bases fitting TRBD1. The CDR3 has 14 residues. Germline-derived CDR1 and CDR2 are MNHEY and SVGAGI. Trimming at V came to 7 bases and at J to 4 bases, leaving 8 bases not matched to a gene. The CDR3 nucleotides are TGTGCCAGCACCTCGGACAGGGCCTCCTATGGCTACACCTTC. It yields the protein CASTSDRASYGYTF.

The chain couples TRBV19 to TRBJ1-5; weak D call: TRBD1 (5 bases). CDR1 LNHDA and CDR2 SQIVND come from the germline V gene (reference sequence). The CDR3 totals 15 residues. V was clipped by 1 base and J by 3 bases, with 10 bases between them. The CDR3 reads CASSIGRGLNQPQHF. The CDR3 region has the DNA TGTGCCAGTAGTATAGGAAGGGGCCTCAATCAGCCCCAGCATTTT.

V gene TRBV6-5 combines with J gene TRBJ2-7; 9 bases map to TRBD1. The V and J ends lost 6 bases and 5 bases, in that order; junction bases with no gene match: 5. The V gene's germline CDR1 is MNHEY and CDR2 SVGAGI. The CDR3 contains 13 residues. DNA for the CDR3: TGTGCCAGCAGGGGGACAGGGTTGAACGAGCAGTACTTC. Translating gives CASRGTGLNEQYF.

V gene TRBV4-3 combines with J gene TRBJ2-4, with 7 bases aligning to TRBD2. The CDR3 totals 17 residues. Trimming at V came to 4 bases and at J to 4 bases, leaving 13 bases not matched to a gene. CDR1 and CDR2 (germline): LGHNA, YSLEER. This CDR3 reads CASSLSAGAGSKNIQYF. For the CDR3, the DNA is TGCGCCAGCAGCCTCAGCGCGGGAGCTGGGTCTAAAAACATTCAGTACTTC.

The chain carries TRBV5-6 and TRBJ1-2; the D is unclear. The CDR3 has 15 residues. Per the germline V gene, CDR1 is SGHDT and CDR2 is YYEEEE. The germline V and J ends were trimmed by 0 bases and 2 bases, with 11 bases remaining between them. The CDR3 DNA follows: TGTGCCAGCAGCTTGGGGCAGGTTAAGAACTATGGCTACACCTTC. Protein sequence: CASSLGQVKNYGYTF.

The chain couples TRBV6-1 to TRBJ2-7; TRBD1 aligns across 7 bases. Germline values: CDR1 MNHNS, CDR2 SASEGT. J lost 7 bases, V lost 6 bases, and 9 bases had no gene match. This CDR3 has 13 residues. The CDR3 nucleotides are TGTGCCAGCAGGGCGACAGGGACGAAGGAGCAGTACTTC. Encoded protein: CASRATGTKEQYF.

The chain has TRBV27 and TRBJ2-2; 9 bases align to TRBD2. The CDR3 length is 18 residues. From germline, CDR1 is MNHEY and CDR2 SMNVEV (reference sequence). Trimming took 2 bases from V and 7 from J; bases not matched to a gene: 14. This CDR3 is CASSLIKRGRALVGELFF. The CDR3 bases are TGTGCCAGCAGTTTAATCAAGCGCGGGAGGGCCCTCGTCGGGGAGCTGTTTTTT.

Worth noting for this clone: A read error may account for a junction end that differs from germline. The chain links TRBV6-5 to TRBJ2-5; weak D call: TRBD2 (6 bases). CDR1 and CDR2 (germline): MNHEY, SVGAGI. The CDR3 is made up of 15 amino acids. The CDR3 region is CASGEMGGNQEAQYF. In DNA, the CDR3 is TGTGCCAGCGGGGAGATGGGGGGAAACCAAGAGGCCCAGTACTTC.

This chain joins TRBV7-2 and TRBJ2-7; the D is unclear. The V gene lost 4 bases and the J gene lost 3 bases, with 13 bases spanning the gap. The germline gives CDR1 SGHTA, CDR2 FQGNSA. The CDR3 length is 14 residues. For the CDR3, the DNA is TGTGCCAGCAGCTCCCCACCAGCGAACTACGAGCAGTACTTC. Its protein product is CASSSPPANYEQYF.

CDR3 coding DNA: TGTGCCAGCAGCGTAGGGGGACTAGCGGCCGCAGATACGCAGTATTTT. Translated, it gives CASSVGGLAAADTQYF. The rearrangement links TRBV9 to TRBJ2-3, with 11 nucleotides matching TRBD2. V gave up 0 bases and J gave up 4 bases; unmatched junction bases: 4. The germline V gene encodes CDR1 SGDLS and CDR2 YYNGEE. The CDR3 runs 16 residues. Using reference TRBV9 and TRBJ2-3 for the parts outside the CDR3, the full variable domain is DSGVTQTPKHLITATGQRVTLRCSPRSGDLSVYWYQQSLDQGLQFLIQYYNGEERAKGNILERFSAQQFPDLHSELNLSSLELGDSALYFCASSVGGLAAADTQYFGPGTRLTVL.

For this clone: It is likely a read error, because the conserved phenylalanine at the end of the CDR3 is missing. This chain connects TRBV5-1 to TRBJ1-2; tentative D call: TRBD1 (5 bases). Germline V gene lookup returns CDR1 SGHRS and CDR2 YFSETQ. This CDR3 contains 14 residues. Trimming pared 3 bases from V and 3 bases from J, leaving 12 bases between. DNA for the CDR3: TGCGCCAGCAGCTCGGACACACCTCACTATGGCTACACCGTC. Protein sequence: CASSSDTPHYGYTV.

The chain combines TRBV4-2 with TRBJ2-1; 9 nucleotides match TRBD2. Trimming at V came to 2 bases and at J to 6 bases, leaving 5 bases not matched to a gene. The germline CDR1 and CDR2 sequences are LGHNA and YNFKEQ. The CDR3 totals 15 residues. The CDR3: CASSQILAGPNEQFF. For the CDR3, the DNA is TGTGCCAGCAGCCAAATACTAGCGGGCCCCAATGAGCAGTTCTTC.

Remarks on this clone: This specimen includes other DNA sequences encoding the same CDR3. This sequence joins TRBV7-9 and TRBJ1-5; 8 bases match TRBD1. CDR1 and CDR2 (germline): SEHNR, FQNEAQ (reference sequence). This CDR3 has 19 residues. V lost 4 bases, J lost 2 bases, and 16 bases stayed unmatched. The CDR3 loop is CASSSGQGAMEGGNQPQHF. CDR3 nucleotides: TGTGCCAGCAGCTCCGGGCAGGGGGCGATGGAGGGTGGCAATCAGCCCCAGCATTTT.

The gene calls are TRBV19 and TRBJ2-6, with D possibly being TRBD1 (5 bases). The CDR3 runs 14 residues. Germline loops: CDR1 LNHDA, CDR2 SQIVND (reference sequence). The ends were cut back, 5 bases at V and 2 bases at J, with 7 bases in the middle. The CDR3 region is CASSLRAGANVLTF. CDR3 DNA sequence: TGTGCCAGTAGTCTCAGGGCTGGGGCCAACGTCCTGACTTTC.

This clone appeared a few times. This chain links TRBV6-1 with TRBJ1-1; possibly TRBD1 for D (5 bases). V lost 1 base, J lost 5 bases, and 8 bases lay in between. Germline V gives CDR1 MNHNS, CDR2 SASEGT. The CDR3 covers 13 residues. The CDR3 DNA is TGTGCCAGCAGTGAAGTTCGGGGGACTGAAGCTTTCTTT. It is translated as CASSEVRGTEAFF.

The rearrangement uses TRBV28 and TRBJ1-4; 9 bases match TRBD1. The V gene's germline CDR1 is MDHEN and CDR2 SYDVKM. This CDR3 region has 14 residues. J lost 2 bases, V lost 5 bases, and 0 bases had no gene match. The CDR3 spells CASSGTGTNEKLFF. CDR3 coding DNA: TGTGCCAGCAGTGGGACAGGGACTAATGAAAAACTGTTTTTT.

This clone was detected a few times. This sequence joins TRBV7-9 and TRBJ2-1, with 8 bases matching TRBD2. CDR1 and CDR2 (germline): SEHNR, FQNEAQ (reference sequence). This CDR3 spans 15 amino acids. Losses at the gene ends were 10 bases for V and 9 bases for J; bases not matched to a gene: 17. The CDR3 is CATPLGAGVVSEQFF. The CDR3 DNA reads TGTGCCACCCCTCTGGGAGCGGGAGTCGTTAGTGAGCAGTTCTTC.

This clone showed up just once. This chain joins TRBV6-1 and TRBJ1-4; D is undetermined. CDR1 and CDR2 from the germline V gene are MNHNS and SASEGT. The CDR3 is made up of 13 amino acids. V gave up 4 bases and J gave up 7 bases, with 10 bases separating them. The CDR3 region is CASSATEGEKLFF. CDR3 coding DNA: TGTGCCAGCAGTGCCACGGAGGGTGAAAAACTGTTTTTT.

This clone was picked up one time. The chain uses TRBV5-1 and TRBJ2-5, with a possible D match to TRBD1 (5 bases). This CDR3 is 13 amino acids long. Trimming cost V 6 bases and J 2 bases, with 11 bases left between them. Looked up from germline, CDR1 is SGHRS and CDR2 is YFSETQ. CDR3 amino acids: CASTRTQQETQYF. The CDR3 DNA sequence: TGCGCCAGCACCCGGACACAGCAAGAGACCCAGTACTTC.

The rearrangement joins TRBV9 to TRBJ2-2, with 8 bases fitting TRBD2. This CDR3 is 16 amino acids long. Unmatched junction bases numbered 8, after V lost 0 bases and J lost 7 bases. CDR1 and CDR2 from the germline V gene are SGDLS and YYNGEE. CDR3 in amino acids: CASSVASSGSHGELFF. CDR3 DNA sequence: TGTGCCAGCAGCGTAGCTTCCAGCGGGAGTCACGGGGAGCTGTTTTTT. The variable domain in full, completed from reference TRBV9 and TRBJ2-2, reads DSGVTQTPKHLITATGQRVTLRCSPRSGDLSVYWYQQSLDQGLQFLIQYYNGEERAKGNILERFSAQQFPDLHSELNLSSLELGDSALYFCASSVASSGSHGELFFGEGSRLTVL.

This clone showed up just once. The rearrangement uses TRBV7-3 and TRBJ2-6, with D possibly matching TRBD1 (6 bases). The ends were cut back, 5 bases at V and 1 base at J, with 21 bases in the middle. CDR1 SGHTA and CDR2 FQGTGA come from the germline V gene. This CDR3 is built from 19 residues. The CDR3 sequence: CASSPGVWAVSSGANVLTF. The CDR3 DNA reads as TGTGCCAGCAGCCCAGGGGTTTGGGCAGTATCATCTGGGGCCAACGTCCTGACTTTC.

J is TRBJ2-7 and V is TRBV7-3, with D possibly matching TRBD2 (6 bases). CDR3 size: 13 residues. Trimming left V 5 bases short and J 6 bases short, with 14 bases between. CDR1 is SGHTA and CDR2 is FQGTGA in the germline V gene. This CDR3 reads CASSPRGVGEQYF. CDR3 coding DNA: TGTGCCAGCAGCCCCCGCGGGGTCGGCGAGCAGTACTTC.

This chain uses TRBV6-5 with TRBJ2-1; D possibly corresponds to TRBD2 (6 bases). CDR3 length: 15 residues. Trimming removed 0 bases at V and 5 bases at J, with 11 bases between. In germline, CDR1 is MNHEY, CDR2 SVGAGI. CDR3 DNA: TGTGCCAGCAGTTACTCGAGAGGGAGGAACAATGAGCAGTTCTTC. Encoded protein: CASSYSRGRNNEQFF.

Of note for this clone: Other DNA sequences of this sample code for an identical CDR3. The rearrangement links TRBV14 to TRBJ1-1; D gene uncertain. V was pared by 5 bases and J by 3 bases, with 13 bases between. The CDR3 spans 14 residues. Germline V lookup: CDR1 SGHDN, CDR2 FVKESK. The CDR3 loop reads CASSERSRDTEAFF. CDR3 DNA: TGTGCCAGCAGCGAGAGGTCCAGAGACACTGAAGCTTTCTTT. Full variable domain (outside the CDR3, taken from reference TRBV14 and TRBJ1-1): EAGVTQFPSHSVIEKGQTVTLRCDPISGHDNLYWYRRVMGKEIKFLLHFVKESKQDESGMPNNRFLAERTGGTYSTLKVQPAELEDSGVYFCASSERSRDTEAFFGQGTRLTVV.

This chain connects TRBV10-3 to TRBJ2-7; 10 bases fit TRBD2. Germline V gene lookup returns CDR1 ENHRY and CDR2 SYGVKD. The J segment lost 6 bases and the V segment lost 3 bases, leaving 26 bases of the junction unmatched. The length of the CDR3 is 21 residues. The CDR3 coding sequence is TGTGCCATCAGTGATTCCCCGACGTCAGTGGCTAGCGGGAGTAAAAAAGGCGAGCAGTACTTC. Translated, it gives CAISDSPTSVASGSKKGEQYF.

V and J are TRBV25-1 and TRBJ1-2, with D possibly matching TRBD1 (6 bases). The CDR3 covers 13 residues. V was shortened by 5 bases and J by 4 bases, with 11 bases between the two germline ends. Germline lookup yields CDR1 MGHDK and CDR2 SYGVNS. The CDR3 is CASSKQGSYGYTF. DNA of the CDR3: TGTGCCAGCAGTAAACAGGGCTCCTATGGCTACACCTTC.